This T cell receptor (beta chain) was sequenced in a study of Ad26.COV2.S vaccination and SARS-CoV-2 variants (dated by TCRdb to 2020 to 2023). About the study as a whole: Donors in the vaccine arm were drawn from COV1001, a phase I-IIa trial of Ad26.COV2.S in healthy adults that was multicentre, randomized, double-blind and placebo-controlled. Ad26.COV2.S was given intramuscularly at 5x10^10 or 1x10^11 viral particles, as a single shot or as two shots 56 days apart. TCRbeta repertoire sequencing was used to assess the specificity and breadth of SARS-CoV-2-reactive T cell receptors after Ad26.COV2.S vaccination. A total of around 32 samples were included in the TCR-sequenced set, comprising around 19 Ad26.COV2.S vaccine recipients, 5 placebo recipients and 8 SARS-CoV-2 convalescent individuals. Participants in the trial were split at random into five groups of five each, receiving low-dose or high-dose Ad26.COV2.S once or twice, or else placebo on both occasions. Throughout the experiments and outcome assessment, investigators stayed blinded to trial group allocation. The research as a whole found: Compared with placebo recipients, Ad26.COV2.S recipients showed higher spike-specific TCR breadth (P = 0.0014). After vaccination, spike-specific CD8+ and CD4+ T cell responses were reported to show substantial breadth. The authors noted that the TCR breadth and depth analyses may have underestimated total T cell responses. Vaccine and placebo recipients had comparable non-spike TCR breadth, which fits with the vaccine containing only spike. The study was not powered to compare responses between vaccine doses or regimens.

The sample's treatment or condition label, decoded: roughly 20 received Ad26.COV2.S at low or high dose, single or two shots; 5 received placebo; per-sample allocation not given. For vaccine and placebo recipients, the sequenced repertoires came from samples collected on day 63 after the first injection. Cohort 1b enrolled about two dozen adults aged 18-55 years at a single site in Boston, USA, between 29 July and 7 August 2020. Ad26.COV2.S consisted of a replication-incompetent adenovirus type 26 vector by which a prefusion-stabilized SARS-CoV-2 spike protein from the original Wuhan strain was expressed. TCRbeta CDR3 regions were sequenced with the immunoSEQ Assay. After extraction, genomic DNA underwent amplification by bias-controlled multiplex PCR, followed by high-throughput sequencing. The authors' analysis ran thus. To quantify the absolute abundance of every unique TCRbeta CDR3 region, sequences were collapsed and filtered. T cell fraction was estimated by normalizing TCRbeta template counts to usable DNA, which was measured by amplifying reference genes present in all nucleated cells. Repertoire TCRs were annotated as SARS-CoV-2-specific by exact matching of V gene, CDR3 amino acid sequence and J gene to a known reactive TCR set. The reference SARS-CoV-2 TCR set came from MIRA and was filtered for enrichment in COVID-19-positive ImmuneCODE repertoires, removing public or cross-reactive TCRs. Using the MIRA antigens, annotated TCRs were further analysed by specific ORF or by position within an ORF. Breadth was defined as annotated unique rearrangements over total unique productive rearrangements; depth was the summed frequency of those rearrangements. Two-sided Wilcoxon rank-sum tests were used to compare TCR breadth between groups. In its TCRdb copy, this immuneACCESS table keeps in-frame sequences only and misses some clones. Where compared with another copy, unresolved V genes explain less than half of these, and the others have no known cause. Clone size and the V and J calls come from that table; the DNA yielded D and trimming. The sample contains roughly 500,000 clones, roughly 87% of them found a single time. The ten biggest clones cover approximately 2.5% of the sample.

Compared with germline, V lacks 4 bases and J lacks 7 bases; bases without a gene match: 10. The CDR3 covers 15 residues, taking in both the cysteine and the phenylalanine. CDR3 DNA is the only sequence kept; it has 45 bases, read in frame from the first base. According to the germline V gene (reference sequence), CDR1 reads MNHEY and CDR2 reads SMNVEV. The sample holds one count of this clone. No cognate antigen has been identified for it. One base away there is no much larger clone; base qualities are not given. The input for sequencing was peripheral blood, taken in a trial of Ad26.COV2.S vaccine versus placebo. The receptor's source is a person between 18 and 60 years old who received the Ad26.COV2.S COVID-19 vaccine or a placebo. The chain is made from TRBV27 and TRBJ2-1; 7 nucleotides in the junction match TRBD2. The CDR3: CASSSLAGVGNEQFF. The bases read TGTGCCAGCAGTTCCCTGGCGGGAGTAGGGAATGAGCAGTTCTTC.